This T cell receptor (beta chain) comes out of a study of monozygotic twins with inflammatory bowel disease (dated by TCRdb to the late 2010s). Describing the broader study: The complete study included around 30 monozygotic twin pairs: 19 IBD-discordant Danish pairs and nine German pairs, of which four were IBD-concordant and five were IBD-discordant. The search for disease-associated traits relied mainly on comparing IBD patients with their genetically identical healthy co-twins within discordant pairs. Each individual had, on average, about 151 000 unique TCRalpha sequences and 181 000 unique TCRbeta sequences available for analysis.

As to this clonotype: Its antigen remains undetermined.

A roughly 2.5 ml peripheral blood sample was drawn into PAXgene tubes per donor and stored at -80°C. Total RNA was isolated from whole blood with the PAXgene blood miRNA kit on an automated QIAcube, without T cell sorting. Deep TCRalpha and TCRbeta repertoire profiling with unique molecular barcoding was performed on peripheral blood of monozygotic twin pairs concordant or discordant for inflammatory bowel disease. Smoking habits were recorded for all twin pairs, and individuals were classified as current, former or never smokers. What the work shows at the level of the full study, not this receptor alone: Different T cell subtypes could not be distinguished in the analysis. Because patients were on differing immunosuppressive treatments, the repertoires may have picked up extra background noise and inter-individual variability. No single strong signal or clonotype linked to IBD turned up in the results, so the idea that one exists was not supported. IBD patients shared fewer clonotypes with other individuals than healthy twins did, most markedly in patients showing signs of disease activity. Concordant and discordant twins showed no difference in repertoire similarity, possibly because of limited statistical power. IBD patients had lower TCRbeta repertoire diversity, measured by the inverse Simpson index, than their healthy co-twins.

Receptor libraries were prepared by 5' RACE. Each TCR library was prepared from around 3.5 ug of total RNA. cDNA was synthesized with SMARTScribe reverse transcriptase in eight separate reactions per sample. During cDNA synthesis, template switching introduced unique molecular identifiers that contained a 6-nucleotide sample barcode. Amplification of TCRalpha and TCRbeta cDNA involved two nested PCRs of 16 and 9 cycles, and each PCR was followed by bead purification. Before amplification, cDNA was treated with uracil DNA-glycosylase and purified using the QIAquick PCR purification kit. The second PCR added Illumina TruSeq-compatible adapters along with sample-specific barcodes. Library quality and concentration were assessed using TapeStation and Qubit, and about 5 ng of each library was pooled. Sequencing of the pooled libraries was done on an Illumina HiSeq2500 single-index Rapid Run using custom sequencing primers and 2 x 100 bp reads. The authors' pipeline ran thus. PCR and sequencing errors were corrected by UMI-based consensus assembly using MiGEC version 1.2.6. MiXCR version 2.1.1 handled V(D)J alignment, clonotype assembly and CDR3 extraction. To normalise gene usage, clonotype sharing and MAIT/NKT TCR abundance, the top 1000, 10 000 and 20 000 clonotypes in each sample were analysed. After downsampling to 27 000 UMIs, diversity was calculated as the inverse Simpson index using the vegan R package. Paired Mann-Whitney U tests were applied to discordant twin pairs, and Benjamini-Hochberg correction was used for multiple testing. TCRdb reprocessed the sequencing reads and holds a single record per CDR3 protein sequence, with no DNA. Clone size and V and J calls follow TCRdb, not the original study. This sample's table contains some 200,000 distinct CDR3 sequences. About 8% of the sample goes to the ten largest clones.

The CDR3, from cysteine to phenylalanine, totals 14 residues. No coding sequence is recorded. The TCR comes from a human donor with ulcerative colitis or Crohn's disease, or a healthy co-twin of an affected twin (not recorded which). Rearrangement joined TRBV12-3 or TRBV12-4 to TRBJ2-7; TCRdb's assignment of TRBD2 cannot be checked, as there is no DNA. Sequenced sample: blood. The encoded CDR3 is CASSPGLPAYEQYF.